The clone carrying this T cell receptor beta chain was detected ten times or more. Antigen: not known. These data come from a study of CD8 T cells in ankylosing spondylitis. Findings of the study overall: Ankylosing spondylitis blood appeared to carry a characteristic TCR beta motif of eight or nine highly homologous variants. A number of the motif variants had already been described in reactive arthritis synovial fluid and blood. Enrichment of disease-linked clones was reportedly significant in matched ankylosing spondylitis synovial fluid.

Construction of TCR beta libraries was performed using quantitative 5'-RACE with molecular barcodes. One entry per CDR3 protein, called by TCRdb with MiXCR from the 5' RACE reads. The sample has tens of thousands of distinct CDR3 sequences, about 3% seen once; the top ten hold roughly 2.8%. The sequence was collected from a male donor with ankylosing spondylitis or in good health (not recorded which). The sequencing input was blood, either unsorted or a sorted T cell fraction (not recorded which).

In DNA form, the CDR3 reads TGTGCCAGCAGCGTAGTCTCGACTTCGCACACAGATACGCAGTATTTT. This encodes CASSVVSTSHTDTQYF. V usage is TRBV9 and J usage is TRBJ2-3; D not certain. The germline gives CDR1 SGDLS, CDR2 YYNGEE. The CDR3 has 16 residues. V was cut by 0 bases and J by 2 bases, with 13 bases left in between.